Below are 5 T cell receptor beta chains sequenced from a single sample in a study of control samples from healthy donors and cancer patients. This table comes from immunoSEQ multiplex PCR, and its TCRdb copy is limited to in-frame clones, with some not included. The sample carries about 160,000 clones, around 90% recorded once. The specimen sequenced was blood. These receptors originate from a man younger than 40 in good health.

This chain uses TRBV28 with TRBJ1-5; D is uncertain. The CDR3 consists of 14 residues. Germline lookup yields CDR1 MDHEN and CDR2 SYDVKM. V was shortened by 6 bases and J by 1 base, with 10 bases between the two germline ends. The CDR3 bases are TGTGCCAGCAGCCCCCCTGGCAGCAATCAGCCCCAGCATTTT. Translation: CASSPPGSNQPQHF.

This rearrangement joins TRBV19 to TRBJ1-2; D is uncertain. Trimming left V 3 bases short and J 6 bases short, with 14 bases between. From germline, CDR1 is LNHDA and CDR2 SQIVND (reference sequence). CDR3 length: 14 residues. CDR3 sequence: CASSMRPRPDGYTF. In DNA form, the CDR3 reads TGTGCCAGTAGTATGAGGCCCCGCCCCGATGGCTACACCTTC.

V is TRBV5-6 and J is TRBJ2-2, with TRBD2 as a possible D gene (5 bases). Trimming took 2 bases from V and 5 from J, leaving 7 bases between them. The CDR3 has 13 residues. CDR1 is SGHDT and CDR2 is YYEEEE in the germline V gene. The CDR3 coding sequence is TGTGCCAGCAGCTTCTCGGGAACCGGGGAGCTGTTTTTT. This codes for CASSFSGTGELFF.

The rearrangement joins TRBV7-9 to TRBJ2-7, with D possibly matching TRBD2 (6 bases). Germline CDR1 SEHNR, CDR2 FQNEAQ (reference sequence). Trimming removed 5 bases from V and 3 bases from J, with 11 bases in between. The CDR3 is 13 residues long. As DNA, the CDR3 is TGTGCCAGCAGCCAGGGACTTCTCTACGAGCAGTACTTC. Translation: CASSQGLLYEQYF.

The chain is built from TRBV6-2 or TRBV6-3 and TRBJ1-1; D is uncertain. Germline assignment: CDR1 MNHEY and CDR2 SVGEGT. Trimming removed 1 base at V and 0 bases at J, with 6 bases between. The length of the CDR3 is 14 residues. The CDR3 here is CASSYLRLNTEAFF. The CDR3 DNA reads TGTGCCAGCAGTTACTTGCGGTTGAACACTGAAGCTTTCTTT.